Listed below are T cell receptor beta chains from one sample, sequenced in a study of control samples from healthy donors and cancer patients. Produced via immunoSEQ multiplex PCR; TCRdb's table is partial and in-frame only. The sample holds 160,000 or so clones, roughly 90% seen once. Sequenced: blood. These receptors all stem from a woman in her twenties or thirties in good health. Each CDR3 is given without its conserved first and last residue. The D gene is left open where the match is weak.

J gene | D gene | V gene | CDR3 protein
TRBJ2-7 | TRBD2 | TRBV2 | ASSDPLAGGPYEQY
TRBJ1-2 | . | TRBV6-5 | ASSYMARGAYGYT
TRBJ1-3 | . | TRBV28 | ASSFTGGSSGNTIY
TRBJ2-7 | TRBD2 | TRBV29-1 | SVEDRSSGRYEQY
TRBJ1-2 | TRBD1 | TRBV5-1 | ASSLQGAANYGYT
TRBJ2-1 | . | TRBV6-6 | ASSYHSTNEQF
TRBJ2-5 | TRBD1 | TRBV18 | ASSPLQGASGETQY
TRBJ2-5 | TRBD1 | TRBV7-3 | ASSPKTGVGETQY
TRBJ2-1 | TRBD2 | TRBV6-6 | ASSLAGEVDEQF
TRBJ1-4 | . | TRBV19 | ASRSAANEKLF
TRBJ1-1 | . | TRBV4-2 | ASSQDKSGGTEAF
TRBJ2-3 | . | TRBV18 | ASKGLQHTDTQY
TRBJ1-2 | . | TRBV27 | ASSRRGADYGYT
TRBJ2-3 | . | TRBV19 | ASTLETSRRDTQY
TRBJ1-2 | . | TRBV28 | ASRSGPANYGYT
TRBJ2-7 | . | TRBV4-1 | ASSPSRLRTSSYEQY
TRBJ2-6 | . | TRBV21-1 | ASSKCPGTAGANVLT
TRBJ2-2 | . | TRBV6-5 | ASSYWTASGRRELF
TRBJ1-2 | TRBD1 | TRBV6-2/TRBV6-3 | ASSPGGWGYT
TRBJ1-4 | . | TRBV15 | ATSRERPVEKLF
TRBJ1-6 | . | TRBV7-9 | ASSYSGEGGYNSPLH
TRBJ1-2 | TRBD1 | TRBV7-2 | ASSLDGGTAYGYT
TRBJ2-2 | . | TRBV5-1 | ACRWGGDDTGELF